One and the same sample provided the 9 T cell receptor beta chains below, sequenced in a study of T-cell reconstitution after alpha-beta-depleted transplantation in children listed by TCRdb under 2016. The treatment or condition tag for this specimen amounts to: allogeneic hematopoietic cell transplantation with graft depleted of TCRalphabeta T cells and CD19 B cells. Library preparation employed PCR. Sequencing relied on an Illumina HiSeq 2500. To normalize quantification of the TCRbeta repertoire, the TCR libraries were built with molecular barcoding that relied on unique molecular identifiers. TCRdb reprocessed the public reads (quality trimming at Q25 with fastp, clone calling with MiXCR) and kept in-frame beta chains. Merged by CDR3 protein, the rows form single entries marked with the most common genes and DNA. For this sample there are a few hundred thousand distinct CDR3 sequences; 10% to 15% appear just once. 2.2% of the sample is held by the ten biggest clonotypes.

The starting material was PBMCs, mostly from graft donor cells, obtained 360 days after TCRalphabeta/CD19-depleted stem cell transplant. The receptors stem from a male patient younger than 18 who had a stem cell transplant for acute myeloid leukemia, so the T cells may come from the graft donor.

V gene TRBV29-1 combines with J gene TRBJ2-1, with TRBD2 matching over 14 bases. This CDR3 has 16 residues. Germline loops: CDR1 SQVTM, CDR2 ANQGSEA. Trimming cost V 6 bases and J 4 bases; bases outside gene matches: 8. The CDR3 protein is CSVGTSGSRKYNEQFF. The DNA for the CDR3 is TGCAGCGTCGGGACTAGCGGGAGTAGAAAGTACAATGAGCAGTTCTTC.

This clonotype was recorded at least ten times. The chain links TRBV28 to TRBJ1-5, with no clear D. The germline V gene has CDR1 MDHEN and CDR2 SYDVKM. The ends were cut back, 6 bases at V and 6 bases at J, with 6 bases in the middle. The CDR3 length is 11 residues. CDR3 protein: CASRATQPQHF. The CDR3 nucleotides are TGTGCCAGCAGGGCTACTCAGCCCCAGCATTTT. The entire variable domain, with the rest obtained from reference TRBV28 and TRBJ1-5, is as follows: DVKVTQSSRYLVKRTGEKVFLECVQDMDHENMFWYRQDPGLGLRLIYFSYDVKMKEKGDIPEGYSVSREKKERFSLILESASTNQTSMYLCASRATQPQHFGDGTRLSIL.

The table lists this clonotype with a few counts. The J gene is TRBJ2-7, the V gene TRBV6-2 or TRBV6-3, with TRBD2 as a possible D gene (5 bases). The CDR3 contains 15 residues. Trimming removed 7 bases at V and 0 bases at J, with 16 bases between. Germline V gene sequence: CDR1 MNHEY, CDR2 SVGEGT. CDR3 bases: TGTGCCAGCAAGGGAGTGTACCAGGACTCCTACGAGCAGTACTTC. Its protein is CASKGVYQDSYEQYF.

This clonotype showed up just a few times. The chain combines TRBV4-3 with TRBJ2-7, with TRBD1 identical over 9 bases. The CDR3 length is 15 residues. CDR1 and CDR2 from the germline V gene are LGHNA and YSLEER. V was pared by 1 base and J by 2 bases, with 3 bases of the junction left unmatched. The CDR3 loop is CASSQVRQGAYEQYF. As DNA, the CDR3 is TGCGCCAGCAGCCAAGTGAGACAGGGGGCCTACGAGCAGTACTTC.

This clonotype was recorded many times. V is TRBV5-1 and J is TRBJ2-1; 7 bases are a match to TRBD2. V gave up 2 bases and J gave up 7 bases; unmatched junction bases: 9. The CDR3 length is 15 residues. Germline V gives CDR1 SGHRS, CDR2 YFSETQ. The CDR3 bases are TGCGCCAGCAGCTTCGGGGGAGGGCCAAGGAATGAGCAGTTCTTC. Residues: CASSFGGGPRNEQFF.

This clonotype was detected only a few times. The chain is built from TRBV6-2 or TRBV6-3 and TRBJ2-5; 8 bases line up with TRBD1. CDR3 length: 16 amino acids. J was trimmed by 2 bases and V by 0 bases; bases with no gene match: 5. CDR1 MNHEY and CDR2 SVGEGT come from the germline V gene. This chain's CDR3 is CASSYSPRGPQETQYF. CDR3 coding DNA: TGTGCCAGCAGTTACTCACCCAGGGGGCCTCAAGAGACCCAGTACTTC.

This clonotype was recorded many times. V and J are TRBV14 and TRBJ2-2; 8 bases are a match to TRBD2. The CDR3 is made up of 15 amino acids. The germline V gene has CDR1 SGHDN and CDR2 FVKESK. The ends lost 2 bases at V and 1 base at J; junction bases unmatched: 0. The CDR3 is CASSQSGRNTGELFF. The CDR3 DNA is TGTGCCAGCAGCCAAAGCGGGAGGAACACCGGGGAGCTGTTTTTT.

This clonotype turned up a few times. The CDR3 here is CSVDTSGRIGEQYF. As DNA, the CDR3 is TGCAGCGTTGACACTAGCGGGAGGATAGGCGAGCAGTACTTC. J is TRBJ2-7 and V is TRBV29-1; the match to TRBD2 covers 12 bases. Germline lookup yields CDR1 SQVTM and CDR2 ANQGSEA. The CDR3 is 14 amino acids. J lost 6 bases, V lost 3 bases, and 6 bases had no gene match.

CDR3 DNA: TGTGCCAGCAGCCTAGACAGGGTGGGGGCGGAGACCCAGTACTTC. Residues: CASSLDRVGAETQYF. The gene calls are TRBV5-6 and TRBJ2-5; TRBD1 matches at 7 bases. Germline CDR1 SGHDT, CDR2 YYEEEE. The CDR3 runs 15 residues. The V gene end was trimmed by 4 bases and the J gene end by 5 bases; junction bases not matched to a gene: 11.